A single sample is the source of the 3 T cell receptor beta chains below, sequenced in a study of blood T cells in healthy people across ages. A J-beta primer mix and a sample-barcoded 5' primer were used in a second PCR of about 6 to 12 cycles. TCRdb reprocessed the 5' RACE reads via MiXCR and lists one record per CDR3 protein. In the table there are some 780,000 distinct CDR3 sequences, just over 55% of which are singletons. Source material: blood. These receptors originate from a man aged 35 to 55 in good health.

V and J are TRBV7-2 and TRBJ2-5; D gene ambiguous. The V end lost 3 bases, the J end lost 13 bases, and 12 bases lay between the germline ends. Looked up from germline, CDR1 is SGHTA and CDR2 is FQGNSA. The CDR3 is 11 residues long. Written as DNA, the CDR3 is TGTGCCAGCAGCTTCCGAGCAAATCTGTACTTC. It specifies CASSFRANLYF.

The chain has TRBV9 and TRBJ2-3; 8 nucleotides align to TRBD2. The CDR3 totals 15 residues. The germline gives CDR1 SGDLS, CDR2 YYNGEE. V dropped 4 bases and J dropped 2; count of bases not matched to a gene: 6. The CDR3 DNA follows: TGTGCCAGCAGCATGCGGGGGGCTCCCACAGATACGCAGTATTTT. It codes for CASSMRGAPTDTQYF.

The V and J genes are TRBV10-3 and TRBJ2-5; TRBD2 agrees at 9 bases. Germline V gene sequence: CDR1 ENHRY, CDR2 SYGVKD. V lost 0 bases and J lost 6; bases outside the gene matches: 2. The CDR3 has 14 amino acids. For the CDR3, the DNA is TGTGCCATCAGTGAGTCGACTAGCGGACAGACCCAGTACTTC. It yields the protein CAISESTSGQTQYF.